The next 5 T cell receptor beta chains were all read from a single sample in a study of human T cells and chemical hapten exposure (dated by TCRdb to about 2021). Library preparation was by RACE. Sequencer: NextSeq 500. The raw public data were reprocessed by TCRdb itself: fastp quality trimming at Q25, MiXCR clonotype calling, in-frame beta chains only. Each CDR3 protein appears once, grouped with its most common genes and DNA. The sample has 300,000 to 450,000 distinct CDR3 sequences on record, more than 4.5% of them singletons. Roughly 2.6% of the sample belongs to the ten largest clones. The intended sense of this specimen's time point label: pre-sensitization, week 0. In the paper's terms, the treatment or condition label means: therapeutic diphenylcyclopropenone sensitization with weekly scalp DPC. Sequencing used whole blood, obtained in connection with sensitization to the hapten diphenylcyclopropenone (DPC). These receptors all stem from a woman aged 45-65 years with alopecia areata. Some clones in this sample may be carry-over from other donors' samples.

This clonotype was observed at least ten times. This chain joins TRBV27 and TRBJ1-5, with D perhaps matching TRBD1 (6 bases). The CDR3 runs to 12 residues. V was clipped by 4 bases and J by 7 bases, with 8 bases between them. Germline V gene data show CDR1 as MNHEY and CDR2 as SMNVEV (reference sequence). CDR3 DNA sequence: TGTGCCAGCAGTTCAAGGGGGCAGCCCCAGCATTTT. Amino acids: CASSSRGQPQHF.

Details on this clonotype: A much larger clone lies one base from this, so it may be a read error. The chain uses TRBV28 and TRBJ2-7; no clear D gene. CDR1 MDHEN and CDR2 SYDVKM come from the germline V gene. The CDR3 totals 15 residues. CDR3 sequence: CVSSPDRHRSDEQYF. CDR3 DNA sequence: TGTGTCAGCAGTCCGGACCGACATCGGTCCGACGAGCAGTACTTC.

At least ten counts were recorded for this clonotype. The rearrangement links TRBV6-2 or TRBV6-3 to TRBJ2-1; D is ambiguous. The V end was cut by 6 bases, the J end by 2 bases, with 11 bases between. Germline CDR1 reads MNHEY; CDR2 reads SVGEGT. This CDR3 region has 14 residues. The CDR3, as DNA: TGTGCCAGCAGAGATGAAACTGCCTACAATGAGCAGTTCTTC. Its protein product is CASRDETAYNEQFF.

This clonotype was counted a few times. This chain links TRBV5-4 with TRBJ2-5; tentative D call: TRBD2 (5 bases). Trimming took off 4 bases at V and 5 bases at J, with 15 bases between the two ends. The germline gives CDR1 SGHNT, CDR2 YYREEE (reference sequence). The CDR3 spans 14 residues. The CDR3 DNA follows: TGTGCCAGCAGCCCCCGGGATCGCTTGGAGACCCAGTACTTC. Translated: CASSPRDRLETQYF.

The genes are TRBV5-1 and TRBJ1-1; tentatively, D is TRBD1 (5 bases). Germline CDR1 reads SGHRS; CDR2 reads YFSETQ. V dropped 0 bases and J dropped 4 bases, with 13 bases sitting between them. This CDR3 is built from 15 residues. The CDR3 sequence is CASSLAQGSSTEAFF. The CDR3 DNA reads TGCGCCAGCAGCTTGGCCCAGGGATCGAGCACTGAAGCTTTCTTT.